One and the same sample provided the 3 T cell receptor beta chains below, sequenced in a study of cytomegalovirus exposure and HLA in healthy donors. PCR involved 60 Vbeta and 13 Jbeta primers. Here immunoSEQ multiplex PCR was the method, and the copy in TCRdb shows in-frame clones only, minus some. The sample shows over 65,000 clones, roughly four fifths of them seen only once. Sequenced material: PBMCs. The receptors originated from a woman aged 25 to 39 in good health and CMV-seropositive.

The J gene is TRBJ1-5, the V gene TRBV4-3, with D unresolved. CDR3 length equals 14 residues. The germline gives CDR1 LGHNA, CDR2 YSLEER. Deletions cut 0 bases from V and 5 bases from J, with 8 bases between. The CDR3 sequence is CASSQDRSYQPQHF. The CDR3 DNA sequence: TGCGCCAGCAGCCAAGATCGGTCCTATCAGCCCCAGCATTTT.

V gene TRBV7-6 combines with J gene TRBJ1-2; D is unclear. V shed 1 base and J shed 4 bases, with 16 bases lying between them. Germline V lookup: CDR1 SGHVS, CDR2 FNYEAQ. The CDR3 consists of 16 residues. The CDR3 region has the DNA TGTGCCAGCAGCTTAGATCCCGGGGAACAGTTCTATGGCTACACCTTC. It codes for CASSLDPGEQFYGYTF.

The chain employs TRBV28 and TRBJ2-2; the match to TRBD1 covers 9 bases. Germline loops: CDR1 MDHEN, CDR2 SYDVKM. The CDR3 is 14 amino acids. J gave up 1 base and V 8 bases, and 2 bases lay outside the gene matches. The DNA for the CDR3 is TGTGCCAGCCTGGACAGGGGGAACACCGGGGAGCTGTTTTTT. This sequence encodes CASLDRGNTGELFF.